Reported below is one T cell receptor (beta chain). These data originate in a study of siplizumab effects on memory and regulatory T cells. Method: immunoSEQ multiplex PCR; TCRdb's copy keeps in-frame clones and lacks some. The sample includes approximately 98,000 clones, around 94% of them seen just once. Sample: non-Treg CD4+ T cells sorted from blood. This clonotype was sampled from a human donor in good health.

CDR3 bases: TGTGCCAGCAGCACTCGGACCTCCCCTATCTATGGCTACACCTTC. Amino acid sequence: CASSTRTSPIYGYTF. The chain joins TRBV21-1 to TRBJ1-2. TRBV21-1 is a pseudogene locus. CDR3 length: 15 amino acids.